The 32 T cell receptor beta chains listed next were all sequenced from one sample in a study of blood T cells in healthy people across ages. Sample-barcoded 5' priming and a J-beta primer mix drove a second PCR of 7 to 11 cycles. MiXCR was run by TCRdb on the 5' RACE reads, yielding one entry per CDR3 protein. The sample lists roughly 2 million distinct CDR3 sequences; about 49% were seen once. The sequenced sample was blood. The receptors derive from a woman between 40 and 55 years old in good health.

This chain connects TRBV6-5 to TRBJ1-5; the D gene is possibly TRBD1 (5 bases). V was trimmed by 4 bases and J by 0 bases, leaving 10 bases between them. The CDR3 totals 15 residues. Looked up from germline, CDR1 is MNHEY and CDR2 is SVGAGI. This CDR3 reads CASSLTAYSNQPQHF. In nucleotides, the CDR3 is TGTGCCAGCAGTTTGACAGCCTATAGCAATCAGCCCCAGCATTTT.

V usage is TRBV2 and J usage is TRBJ1-2; TRBD1 is a possible D gene (5 bases). The V end lost 10 bases, the J end lost 3 bases, and 12 bases lay between the germline ends. The germline gives CDR1 SNHLY, CDR2 FYNNEI. The CDR3 length is 12 residues. The CDR3 reads CANRQQDYGYTF. Here the CDR3 DNA reads TGTGCCAACAGACAACAGGACTATGGCTACACCTTC.

The chain links TRBV20-1 to TRBJ2-4, with D maybe TRBD1 (5 bases). Germline V gene data show CDR1 as DFQATT and CDR2 as SNEGSKA (reference sequence). Trimming pared 5 bases from V and 1 base from J, leaving 9 bases between. There are 13 residues in the CDR3. CDR3 in DNA: TGCAGTGCTTTACACAGGGCCAAAAACATTCAGTACTTC. Translation gives CSALHRAKNIQYF.

This chain joins TRBV4-3 and TRBJ2-7, with D perhaps assigned TRBD1 or TRBD2 (6 bases each). This CDR3 has 15 amino acids. CDR1 is LGHNA and CDR2 is YSLEER in the germline V gene. The V end lost 3 bases, the J end lost 3 bases, and 15 bases lay between the germline ends. As DNA, the CDR3 is TGCGCCAGCAGCCATGTTCAGGGGACTGACTACGAGCAGTACTTC. Its translation: CASSHVQGTDYEQYF.

The rearrangement joins TRBV6-1 to TRBJ2-6; D gene unclear. The CDR3 sequence is 15 residues long. The germline gives CDR1 MNHNS, CDR2 SASEGT. The ends were cut back, 3 bases at V and 1 base at J, with 7 bases in the middle. The CDR3 region has the DNA TGTGCCAGCAGTGATCCGGTGTCTGGGGCCAACGTCCTGACTTTC. It encodes CASSDPVSGANVLTF.

This clonotype was recorded at least ten times. The V and J genes are TRBV12-3 or TRBV12-4 and TRBJ1-2, with 9 bases fitting TRBD1. CDR3 length: 13 residues. Trimming at V came to 5 bases and at J to 6 bases, leaving 4 bases not matched to a gene. CDR3 nucleotides: TGTGCCAGCAGTCCGGGACAGGGCCATGGCTACACCTTC. Protein: CASSPGQGHGYTF.

Points on this clonotype: A much larger clone differs by one base, so this may be a read error. The genes are TRBV12-3 or TRBV12-4 and TRBJ2-7; D is uncertain. The DNA end favors TRBJ2-5, so the J call may be wrong. This CDR3 contains 10 residues. The CDR3 loop is CAGMGETQYF. CDR3 nucleotides: TGTGCCGGCATGGGAGAGACCCAGTACTTC.

This clonotype occurred a few times. V gene TRBV3-1 combines with J gene TRBJ2-7; weak D call: TRBD2 (6 bases). The CDR3 has 16 amino acids. Looked up from germline, CDR1 is LGHDT and CDR2 is YNNKEL (reference sequence). The V end was cut by 5 bases, the J end by 2 bases, with 19 bases between. For the CDR3, the DNA is TGTGCCAGCAGCGCTAGGGCCCGGAGGGTTACCTACGAGCAGTACTTC. Translation: CASSARARRVTYEQYF.

This clonotype has more than one count but fewer than ten. The rearrangement links TRBV7-3 to TRBJ2-5; D is uncertain. Per germline, CDR1 SGHTA and CDR2 FQGTGA. The CDR3 length is 14 residues. V dropped 5 bases and J dropped 0 bases, with 10 bases sitting between them. In DNA, the CDR3 is TGTGCCAGCAGCCCACGACCCGACCAAGAGACCCAGTACTTC. The encoded protein is CASSPRPDQETQYF.

This chain connects TRBV7-2 to TRBJ2-3; the D gene is possibly TRBD2 (6 bases). The CDR3 loop spans 14 amino acids. The ends were cut back, 4 bases at V and 2 bases at J, with 10 bases in the middle. The V gene's germline CDR1 is SGHTA and CDR2 FQGNSA. CDR3 coding DNA: TGTGCCAGCAGCTCTCAGCGGGCCACAGATACGCAGTATTTT. Translated, it gives CASSSQRATDTQYF.

The chain employs TRBV5-7 and TRBJ1-1, with 7 bases identical to TRBD1. TRBV5-7 is an open reading frame whose function is uncertain. The CDR3 runs 16 residues. The J segment lost 0 bases and the V segment lost 1 base, leaving 6 bases of the junction unmatched. The DNA of the CDR3 is TGTGCCAGCAGCTTGACCCCGACAGGGATGAACACTGAAGCTTTCTTT. Its translation is CASSLTPTGMNTEAFF.

The J gene is TRBJ1-3, the V gene TRBV12-3 or TRBV12-4; no reliable D call. V lost 3 bases and J lost 0, with 12 bases in between. The CDR3 sequence is 16 residues long. Here the CDR3 reads CASSFGVGFSGNTIYF. CDR3 nucleotides: TGTGCCAGCAGTTTTGGTGTGGGGTTCTCTGGAAACACCATATATTTT.

This clonotype was seen a few times. The V and J genes are TRBV7-8 and TRBJ2-1; 9 positions match TRBD2. Germline V CDR1 and CDR2: SGHVS, FQNEAQ. Germline trimming cut 2 bases from V and 6 bases from J; bases unmatched to any gene: 5. The CDR3 is made up of 15 amino acids. The CDR3 nucleotides are TGTGCCAGCAGCTTACTAGCGGGGTCGACCAATGAGCAGTTCTTC. Its protein product is CASSLLAGSTNEQFF. Using reference TRBV7-8 and TRBJ2-1 for the parts outside the CDR3, the full variable domain is GAGVSQSPRYKVAKRGQDVALRCDPISGHVSLFWYQQALGQGPEFLTYFQNEAQLDKSGLPSDRFFAERPEGSVSTLKIQRTQQEDSAVYLCASSLLAGSTNEQFFGPGTRLTVL.

The chain joins TRBV9 to TRBJ2-1, with TRBD2 as a possible D gene (5 bases). Trimming took 4 bases from V and 0 from J, leaving 14 bases between them. Germline values: CDR1 SGDLS, CDR2 YYNGEE. The CDR3 extends over 16 amino acids. The CDR3 region is CASSRRLGSSYNEQFF. CDR3 bases: TGTGCCAGCAGCCGGAGGCTCGGTAGCTCCTACAATGAGCAGTTCTTC.

The genes are TRBV28 and TRBJ1-2; TRBD1 matches at 7 bases. The ends lost 4 bases at V and 2 bases at J; junction bases unmatched: 25. Germline V gene data show CDR1 as MDHEN and CDR2 as SYDVKM. The CDR3 spans 21 residues. The CDR3 protein is CASSSPLRSPEGTVPNYGYTF. The CDR3 nucleotides read TGTGCCAGCAGTTCCCCTCTTCGGTCGCCGGAGGGGACAGTCCCAAACTATGGCTACACCTTC.

The V and J genes are TRBV5-4 and TRBJ2-3; 11 bases are shared with TRBD2. Trimming took 0 bases from V and 5 from J; bases not matched to a gene: 2. The CDR3 has 15 amino acids. Germline CDR1 reads SGHNT; CDR2 reads YYREEE (reference sequence). The CDR3 DNA is TGTGCCAGCAGCTTGGATCTAGCGGGGGGAGATACGCAGTATTTT. Encoded protein: CASSLDLAGGDTQYF.

This clonotype appeared a single time. The genes are TRBV27 and TRBJ1-1; D uncertain. Trimming cost V 6 bases and J 1 base, with 9 bases left between them. The germline V gene encodes CDR1 MNHEY and CDR2 SMNVEV (reference sequence). The CDR3 sequence is 13 residues long. In nucleotides, the CDR3 is TGTGCCAGCAGGGATTACCAGAACACTGAAGCTTTCTTT. Residues: CASRDYQNTEAFF.

The V and J genes are TRBV12-3 or TRBV12-4 and TRBJ2-7; 11 positions agree with TRBD1. The CDR3 runs to 15 residues. Unmatched junction bases numbered 6, after V lost 5 bases and J lost 3 bases. The CDR3 region is CASSNAGQGDYEQYF. DNA for the CDR3: TGTGCCAGCAGTAACGCGGGACAGGGGGACTACGAGCAGTACTTC.

This clonotype was detected many times. The chain carries TRBV21-1 and TRBJ2-5; TRBD1 is taken as the D call from the table, unchecked against the DNA. TRBV21-1 is a pseudogene segment. The CDR3 spans 14 residues. CDR3 DNA: TGTGCCAGCAGCAAGCTTCCACAGGGAGAGACCCAGTACTTC. It translates to CASSKLPQGETQYF.

The J gene is TRBJ2-7, the V gene TRBV7-2; a possible D gene is TRBD2 (6 bases). Trimming took off 6 bases at V and 0 bases at J, with 15 bases between the two ends. This CDR3 comprises 15 residues. Germline CDR1 and CDR2: SGHTA and FQGNSA. DNA for the CDR3: TGTGCCAGCAGAGCCGGGACTTTCAGCTCCTACGAGCAGTACTTC. As protein: CASRAGTFSSYEQYF.

The V gene is TRBV7-2, the J gene TRBJ2-1; possibly TRBD2 for D (5 bases). The CDR3 covers 13 residues. V shed 5 bases and J shed 5 bases, with 10 bases lying between them. The germline gives CDR1 SGHTA, CDR2 FQGNSA. CDR3 DNA: TGTGCCAGCAGCCCGACTATCAACAATGAGCAGTTCTTC. It codes for CASSPTINNEQFF.

The table lists this clonotype with many counts. CDR3 in DNA: TGTGCCATCAGTGAGTCGATTACTCTCAAAAACATTCAGTACTTC. Amino acid sequence: CAISESITLKNIQYF. V and J are TRBV10-3 and TRBJ2-4; no firm D call. Germline V CDR1 and CDR2: ENHRY, SYGVKD. The length of the CDR3 is 15 residues. V lost 0 bases and J lost 3, with 9 bases in between.

The chain is built from TRBV9 and TRBJ2-1; D not certain. The CDR3 has 14 residues. The V and J ends lost 2 bases and 8 bases respectively, with 14 bases between them. Germline V CDR1 and CDR2: SGDLS, YYNGEE. The CDR3 DNA follows: TGTGCCAGCAGCGTTGTAGAGGTATCTGATGAGCAGTTCTTC. It yields the protein CASSVVEVSDEQFF.

The sample holds a few counts of this clonotype. The chain employs TRBV6-6 and TRBJ1-2; D gene uncertain. The CDR3 sequence is 11 residues long. Germline CDR1 and CDR2: MNHNY and SVGAGI (reference sequence). V was shortened by 0 bases and J by 8 bases, with 4 bases between the two germline ends. The CDR3 DNA is TGTGCCAGCAGTTACTCACGGGGCTACACCTTC. Protein: CASSYSRGYTF.

The V gene is TRBV27, the J gene TRBJ2-5; 7 bases fit TRBD1. The J call is uncertain, as TRBJ2-7 better fits the DNA end. CDR1 and CDR2 from the germline V gene are MNHEY and SMNVEV (reference sequence). The CDR3 is 14 amino acids. The CDR3 reads CASSPSTGHYEQYF. The CDR3 bases are TGTGCCAGCAGTCCCTCGACAGGGCACTACGAGCAGTACTTC.

V and J are TRBV6-2 or TRBV6-3 and TRBJ1-1, with 10 bases aligning to TRBD1. The ends lost 6 bases at V and 4 bases at J; junction bases unmatched: 2. CDR3 length: 13 amino acids. Germline V gene sequence: CDR1 MNHEY, CDR2 SVGEGT. The DNA for the CDR3 is TGTGCCAGCAGGACAGGGGGCGGCACTGAAGCTTTCTTT. This gives the protein CASRTGGGTEAFF.

This clonotype is a singleton in its sample. The CDR3 loop is CASSLVSDSSYEQYF. The CDR3 DNA reads TGTGCCAGCAGCTTAGTATCGGACAGCTCCTACGAGCAGTACTTC. V gene TRBV7-6 combines with J gene TRBJ2-7; TRBD1 is a possible D gene (6 bases). Germline CDR1 is SGHVS and CDR2 is FNYEAQ. V lost 1 base, J lost 0 bases, and 10 bases lay in between. The CDR3 has 15 residues.

This chain joins TRBV6-6 and TRBJ2-1; D uncertain. V was cut by 10 bases and J by 9 bases, with 13 bases left in between. The CDR3 is 11 residues long. Germline lookup yields CDR1 MNHNY and CDR2 SVGAGI (reference sequence). CDR3 sequence reads: CAITGGVEQFF. The CDR3, as DNA: TGTGCCATAACCGGTGGGGTTGAGCAGTTCTTC.

The genes are TRBV18 and TRBJ2-5; the match to TRBD1 covers 9 bases. The CDR3 consists of 16 residues. The germline V gene encodes CDR1 KGHSH and CDR2 LQKENI. The V gene end was trimmed by 1 base and the J gene end by 11 bases; junction bases not matched to a gene: 14. The CDR3 DNA follows: TGTGCCAGCTCACCACTTGCGACAGGGGGTAAAAATGAGCAGTACTTC. This gives the protein CASSPLATGGKNEQYF.

A single count supports this clonotype. The chain carries TRBV2 and TRBJ2-7; 9 bases match TRBD1. The J call may not be correct, given that the DNA end is closer to TRBJ2-5. Per the germline V gene, CDR1 is SNHLY and CDR2 is FYNNEI. The CDR3 sequence is 15 residues long. This chain's CDR3 is CASSPGTGWSETQYF. CDR3 in DNA: TGTGCCAGCAGTCCCGGGACAGGGTGGTCGGAGACCCAGTACTTC.

The CDR3 loop reads CASSVALASYNEQFF. As DNA, the CDR3 is TGTGCCAGCAGCGTAGCGCTCGCGTCCTACAATGAGCAGTTCTTC. This chain joins TRBV9 and TRBJ2-1, with unresolved D. The CDR3 extends over 15 amino acids. Between the trimmed V and J ends, which lost 0 bases and 1 base, there was a span of 8 bases. Germline CDR1 and CDR2: SGDLS and YYNGEE.

The genes are TRBV20-1 and TRBJ2-4, with TRBD1 as a possible D gene (5 bases). The V end lost 6 bases, the J end lost 6 bases, and 18 bases lay between the germline ends. Germline lookup yields CDR1 DFQATT and CDR2 SNEGSKA (reference sequence). The CDR3 extends over 14 amino acids. CDR3 bases: TGCAGTGCCTCGACGACGACAGAGGCAAACATTCAGTACTTC. Translated: CSASTTTEANIQYF.